Sequencing of this T cell receptor beta chain was carried out in a study of blood T cell repertoires in COVID-19. V trimming: 3 bases; J trimming: 7 bases; junction bases outside the gene matches: 1. Germline V CDR1 and CDR2: LNHDA, SQIVND (reference sequence). The CDR3 runs 14 residues. In the authors' workflow: Amplified reference gene primers provided the basis for estimating nucleated cell counts. Clones were read by immunoSEQ multiplex PCR, and TCRdb kept only the in-frame ones, dropping some. V, J and clone size are those of that table, while D and trimming were read from the DNA. The data hold 150,000 to 200,000 clones, with around 82% observed a single time. For this clone: Different DNA sequences within this sample yield the same CDR3.

This clonotype was sampled from a man at least 80 years old with COVID-19, enrolled during active disease. The chain joins TRBV19 to TRBJ1-6, with 9 nucleotides matching TRBD1. The sequenced sample was peripheral blood. CDR3 DNA: TGTGCCAGTAGTATCGGGACAGGGAATTCACCCCTCCACTTT. Protein sequence: CASSIGTGNSPLHF.